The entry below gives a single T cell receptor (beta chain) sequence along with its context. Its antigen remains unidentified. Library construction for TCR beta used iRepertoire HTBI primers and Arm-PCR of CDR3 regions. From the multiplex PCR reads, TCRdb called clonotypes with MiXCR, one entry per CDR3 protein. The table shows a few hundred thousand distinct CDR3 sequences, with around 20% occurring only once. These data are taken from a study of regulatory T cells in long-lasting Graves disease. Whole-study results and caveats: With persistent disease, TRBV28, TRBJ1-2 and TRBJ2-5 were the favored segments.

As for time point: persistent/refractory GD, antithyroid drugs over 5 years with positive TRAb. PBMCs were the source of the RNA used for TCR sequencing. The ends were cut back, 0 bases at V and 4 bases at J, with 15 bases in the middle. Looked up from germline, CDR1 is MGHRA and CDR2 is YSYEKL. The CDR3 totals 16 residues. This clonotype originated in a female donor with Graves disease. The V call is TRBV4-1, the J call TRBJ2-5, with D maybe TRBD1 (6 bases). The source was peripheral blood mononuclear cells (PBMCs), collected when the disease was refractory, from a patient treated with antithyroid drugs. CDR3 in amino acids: CASSQDWGLVPETQYF. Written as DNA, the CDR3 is TGCGCCAGCAGCCAAGATTGGGGGCTAGTCCCAGAGACCCAGTACTTC.